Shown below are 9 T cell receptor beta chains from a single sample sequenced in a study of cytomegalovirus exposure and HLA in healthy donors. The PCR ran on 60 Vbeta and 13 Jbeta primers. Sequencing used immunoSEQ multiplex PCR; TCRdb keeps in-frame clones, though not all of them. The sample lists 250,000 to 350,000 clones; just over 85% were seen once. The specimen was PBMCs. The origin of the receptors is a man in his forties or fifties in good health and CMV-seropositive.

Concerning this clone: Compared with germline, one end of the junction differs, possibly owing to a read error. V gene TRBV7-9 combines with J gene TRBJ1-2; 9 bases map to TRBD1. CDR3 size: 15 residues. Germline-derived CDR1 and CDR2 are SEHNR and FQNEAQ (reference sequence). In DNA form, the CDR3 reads TGTTCCAGCAGCTTAGATCGGGACAGGGCCTATGGCTACACCTTC. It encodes CSSSLDRDRAYGYTF.

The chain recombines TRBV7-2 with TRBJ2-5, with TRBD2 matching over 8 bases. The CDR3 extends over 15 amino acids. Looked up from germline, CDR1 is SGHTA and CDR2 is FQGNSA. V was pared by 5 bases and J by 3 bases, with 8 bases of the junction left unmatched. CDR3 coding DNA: TGTGCCAGCAGCCCTGAGCGGGAGTATAAAGAGACCCAGTACTTC. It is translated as CASSPEREYKETQYF.

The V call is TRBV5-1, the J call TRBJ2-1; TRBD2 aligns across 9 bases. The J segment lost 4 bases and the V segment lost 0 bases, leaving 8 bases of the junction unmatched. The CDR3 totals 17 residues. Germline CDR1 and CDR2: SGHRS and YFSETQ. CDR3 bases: TGCGCCAGCAGCTTGGATCTAGGGGGACTAGCATACAATGAGCAGTTCTTC. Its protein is CASSLDLGGLAYNEQFF. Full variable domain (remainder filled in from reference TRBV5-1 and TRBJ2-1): KAGVTQTPRYLIKTRGQQVTLSCSPISGHRSVSWYQQTPGQGLQFLFEYFSETQRNKGNFPGRFSGRQFSNSRSEMNVSTLELGDSALYLCASSLDLGGLAYNEQFFGPGTRLTVL.

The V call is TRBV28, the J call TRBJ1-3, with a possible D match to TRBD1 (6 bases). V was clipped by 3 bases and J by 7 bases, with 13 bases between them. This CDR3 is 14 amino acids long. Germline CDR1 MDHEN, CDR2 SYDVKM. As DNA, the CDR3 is TGTGCCAGCAGTTTCCCGGACAGTCGGAACACCATATATTTT. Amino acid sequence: CASSFPDSRNTIYF.

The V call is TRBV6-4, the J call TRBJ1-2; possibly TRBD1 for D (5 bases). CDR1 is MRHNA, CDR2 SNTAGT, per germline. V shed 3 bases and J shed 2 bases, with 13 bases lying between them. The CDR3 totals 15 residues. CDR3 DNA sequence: TGTGCCAGCAGTGAACATTTGGCAGGGAACTATGGCTACACCTTC. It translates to CASSEHLAGNYGYTF.

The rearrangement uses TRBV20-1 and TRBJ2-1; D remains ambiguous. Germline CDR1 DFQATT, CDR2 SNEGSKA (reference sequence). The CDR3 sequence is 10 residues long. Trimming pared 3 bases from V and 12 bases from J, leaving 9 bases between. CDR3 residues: CSASLVLQFF. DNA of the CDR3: TGCAGTGCTAGTCTTGTTTTGCAGTTCTTC.

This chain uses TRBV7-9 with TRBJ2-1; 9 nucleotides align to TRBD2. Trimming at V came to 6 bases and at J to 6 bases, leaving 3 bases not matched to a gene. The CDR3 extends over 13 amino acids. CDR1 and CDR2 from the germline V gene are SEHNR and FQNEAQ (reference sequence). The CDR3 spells CASRLAGLNEQFF. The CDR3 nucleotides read TGTGCCAGCAGACTAGCGGGTCTCAATGAGCAGTTCTTC.

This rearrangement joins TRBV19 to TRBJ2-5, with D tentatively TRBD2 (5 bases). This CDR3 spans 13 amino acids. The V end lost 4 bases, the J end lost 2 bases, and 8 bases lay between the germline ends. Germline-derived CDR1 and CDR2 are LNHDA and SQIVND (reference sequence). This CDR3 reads CASSNRDQETQYF. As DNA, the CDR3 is TGTGCCAGTAGTAATCGGGATCAAGAGACCCAGTACTTC.

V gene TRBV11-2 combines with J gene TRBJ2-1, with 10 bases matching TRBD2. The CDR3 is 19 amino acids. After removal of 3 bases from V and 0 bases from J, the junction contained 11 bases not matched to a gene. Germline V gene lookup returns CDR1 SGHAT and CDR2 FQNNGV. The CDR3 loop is CASSFDLAGGTLSYNEQFF. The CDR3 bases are TGTGCCAGCAGCTTCGACTTAGCGGGAGGAACACTCTCCTACAATGAGCAGTTCTTC.